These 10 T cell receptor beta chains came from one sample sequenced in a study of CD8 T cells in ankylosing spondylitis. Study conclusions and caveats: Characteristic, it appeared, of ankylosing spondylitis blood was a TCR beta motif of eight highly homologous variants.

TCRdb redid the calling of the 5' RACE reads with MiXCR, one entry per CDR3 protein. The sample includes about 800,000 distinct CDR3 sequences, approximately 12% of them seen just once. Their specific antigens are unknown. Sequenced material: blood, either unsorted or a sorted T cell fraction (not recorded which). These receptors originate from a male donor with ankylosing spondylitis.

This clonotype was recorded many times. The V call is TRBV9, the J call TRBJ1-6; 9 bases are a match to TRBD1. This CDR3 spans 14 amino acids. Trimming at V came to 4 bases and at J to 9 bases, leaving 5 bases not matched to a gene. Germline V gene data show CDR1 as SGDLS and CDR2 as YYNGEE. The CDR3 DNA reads TGTGCCAGCAGCTTGGACAGGGGAGGTTCACCCCTCCACTTT. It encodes CASSLDRGGSPLHF.

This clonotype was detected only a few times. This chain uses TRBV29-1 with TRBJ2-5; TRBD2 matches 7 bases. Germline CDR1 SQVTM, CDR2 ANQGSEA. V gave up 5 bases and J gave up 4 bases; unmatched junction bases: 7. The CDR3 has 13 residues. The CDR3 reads CSVRGVGRETQYF. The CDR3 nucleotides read TGCAGCGTTCGGGGGGTCGGACGAGAGACCCAGTACTTC.

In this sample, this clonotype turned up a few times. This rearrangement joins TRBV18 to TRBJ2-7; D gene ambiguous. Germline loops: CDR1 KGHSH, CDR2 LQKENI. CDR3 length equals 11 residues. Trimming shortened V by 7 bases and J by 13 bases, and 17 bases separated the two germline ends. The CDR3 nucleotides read TGTGCCAGCTTATCCAATACCGGGCCTTACTTC. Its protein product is CASLSNTGPYF.

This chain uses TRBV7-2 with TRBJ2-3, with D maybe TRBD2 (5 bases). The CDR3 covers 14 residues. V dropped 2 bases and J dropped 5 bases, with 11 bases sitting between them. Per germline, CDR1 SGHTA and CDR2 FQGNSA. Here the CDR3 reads CASSLRRAGDTQYF. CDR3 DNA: TGTGCCAGCAGCTTACGGCGGGCGGGAGATACGCAGTATTTT.

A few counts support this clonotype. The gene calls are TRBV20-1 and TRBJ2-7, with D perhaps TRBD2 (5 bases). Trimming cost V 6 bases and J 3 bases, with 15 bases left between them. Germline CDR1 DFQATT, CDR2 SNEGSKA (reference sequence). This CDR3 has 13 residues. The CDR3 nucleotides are TGCAGTGCCGGGGATGCGTTAAACTACGAGCAGTACTTC. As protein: CSAGDALNYEQYF.

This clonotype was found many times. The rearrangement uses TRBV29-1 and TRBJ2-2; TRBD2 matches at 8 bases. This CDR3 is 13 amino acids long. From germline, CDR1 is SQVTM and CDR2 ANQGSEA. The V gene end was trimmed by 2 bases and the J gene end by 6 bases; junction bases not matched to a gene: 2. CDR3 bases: TGCAGCGTTGAACTAGCGGGCGCCGGGGAGCTGTTTTTT. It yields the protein CSVELAGAGELFF.

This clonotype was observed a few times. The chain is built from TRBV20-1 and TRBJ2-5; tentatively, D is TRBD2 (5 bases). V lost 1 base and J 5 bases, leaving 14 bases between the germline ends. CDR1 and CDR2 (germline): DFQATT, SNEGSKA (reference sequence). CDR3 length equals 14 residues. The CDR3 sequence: CSARAFGEDETQYF. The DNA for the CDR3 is TGCAGTGCTAGAGCCTTCGGGGAAGACGAGACCCAGTACTTC.

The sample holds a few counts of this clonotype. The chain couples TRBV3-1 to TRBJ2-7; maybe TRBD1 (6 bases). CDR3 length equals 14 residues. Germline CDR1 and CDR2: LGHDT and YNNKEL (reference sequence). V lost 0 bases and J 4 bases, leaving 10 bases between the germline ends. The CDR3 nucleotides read TGTGCCAGCAGCCAAGAGGGGGCGAGTTACGAGCAGTACTTC. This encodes CASSQEGASYEQYF.

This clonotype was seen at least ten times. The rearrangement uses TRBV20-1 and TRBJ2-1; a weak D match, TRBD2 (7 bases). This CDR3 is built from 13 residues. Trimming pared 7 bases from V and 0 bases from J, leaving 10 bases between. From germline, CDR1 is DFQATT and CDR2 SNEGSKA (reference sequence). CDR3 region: CSVGGGSYNEQFF. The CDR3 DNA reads TGCAGTGTAGGGGGGGGCTCCTACAATGAGCAGTTCTTC.

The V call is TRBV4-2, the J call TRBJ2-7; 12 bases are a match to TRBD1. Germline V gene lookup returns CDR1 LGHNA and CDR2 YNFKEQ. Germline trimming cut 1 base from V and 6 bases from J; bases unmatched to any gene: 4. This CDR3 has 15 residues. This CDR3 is CASSQVWDRGREQYF. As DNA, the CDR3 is TGTGCCAGCAGCCAAGTCTGGGACAGGGGGCGCGAGCAGTACTTC.